This T cell receptor (beta chain) was obtained from a study of blood T cell repertoires in COVID-19. Across the whole study: Spain, Italy and the United States supplied samples that represented acute and convalescent COVID-19. In each case, the material was cDNA or gDNA derived from T cells, B-cell-depleted T cells, or PBMCs.

The method was immunoSEQ multiplex PCR; TCRdb's version includes in-frame clones alone and lacks a portion of them. This table holds 51,000 or so clones, roughly 90% found once. V was pared by 1 base and J by 4 bases, with 7 bases of the junction left unmatched. Per the germline V gene, CDR1 is LGHNA and CDR2 is YNFKEQ. The CDR3 length is 16 residues. The origin of this receptor is a man older than 75 with active or convalescent COVID-19. Sequenced material: peripheral blood. The V and J genes are TRBV4-2 and TRBJ1-2, with 9 nucleotides matching TRBD1. CDR3 sequence reads: CASSQVVTGGAYGYTF. For the CDR3, the DNA is TGTGCCAGCAGCCAAGTAGTTACAGGGGGCGCCTATGGCTACACCTTC.